In its sample, the clone carrying this T cell receptor beta chain was seen once. Its antigen is not known. The sample originates from a study of shared clonotypes between healthy human individuals. Terminally differentiated effector memory CD45RA+ cells were excluded from the naive CD8 cells, which were CD45RO-negative and positively selected for CCR7. Trimming shortened V by 1 base and J by 2 bases, and 8 bases separated the two germline ends. Germline loops: CDR1 SGDLS, CDR2 YYNGEE. CDR3 length: 14 residues. Study-level results: Some naive CD4 clonotypes, about 5.5%, turned up in common across four donors.

Sequencing used immunoSEQ multiplex PCR; TCRdb keeps in-frame clones, though not all of them. The sample comprises about 2,100,000 clones, 90% to 95% of which are singletons, and more than 1.5% rests with the top ten. Material for sequencing was naive CD8+ T cells from PBMCs. The chain employs TRBV9 and TRBJ2-3; the D is unclear. The source is a man in his late teens or twenties in good health. Some clones in this sample may be carry-over from other donors' samples. Here the CDR3 DNA reads TGTGCCAGCAGCGTATCCTCCCCCACAGATACGCAGTATTTT. It encodes CASSVSSPTDTQYF.